A selection of T cell receptor beta chains follows, all from one sample in a study of lymphopenia after photon versus proton radiotherapy. Some clones are missing from TCRdb's copy, which holds only in-frame ones; the method was immunoSEQ multiplex PCR. The repertoire holds more than 70,000 clones, with over 70% as singletons. Sequencing used peripheral blood, obtained from a patient treated with proton-based radiotherapy. Receptors originate from a man in his fifties or sixties with pancreatic cancer. CDR3s include the opening cysteine and the closing phenylalanine or tryptophan. The D gene is left open where the match is weak. For some rows the clone size is stated as once, few or many, or as a class when expanded; others skip it.

v_call	d_call	clone_size	j_call	cdr3_aa	cdr3_nt
TRBV11-2	NA	NA	TRBJ2-5	CASSPRARTQYF	TGTGCCAGCAGCCCTAGGGCACGCACCCAGTACTTC
TRBV30	NA	NA	TRBJ2-7	CAWTGAGTYEQYF	TGTGCCTGGACGGGGGCGGGAACCTACGAGCAGTACTTC
TRBV6-6	NA	NA	TRBJ1-3	CASTPGRTGNTIYF	TGTGCTAGCACCCCCGGACGGACCGGAAACACCATATATTTT
TRBV7-2	TRBD1	once	TRBJ1-1	CASSYGTGLVMNTEAFF	TGTGCCAGCAGCTACGGGACAGGGTTGGTGATGAACACTGAAGCTTTCTTT
TRBV27	NA	NA	TRBJ2-3	CASSWDGGSLTDTQYF	TGTGCCAGCAGTTGGGATGGAGGGTCTCTCACAGATACGCAGTATTTT
TRBV2	NA	NA	TRBJ2-6	CARGTGTGANVLTF	TGTGCCAGGGGAACAGGGACTGGGGCCAACGTCCTGACTTTC
TRBV7-8	NA	once	TRBJ2-1	CASSSYNFGEQFF	TGTGCCAGCAGCTCATATAACTTCGGTGAGCAGTTCTTC
TRBV27	NA	NA	TRBJ2-3	CASSLLGTPYTDTQYF	TGTGCCAGCAGTTTATTAGGGACACCCTACACAGATACGCAGTATTTT
TRBV5-4	NA	once	TRBJ1-4	CASSFGQGREKLFF	TGTGCCAGCAGCTTCGGGCAGGGGCGTGAAAAACTGTTTTTT
TRBV5-1	TRBD1	NA	TRBJ1-1	CASSLLGQMNTEAFF	TGCGCCAGCAGCTTGCTGGGACAGATGAACACTGAAGCTTTCTTT
TRBV5-8	TRBD2	NA	TRBJ2-1	CASSRLAGLDEQFF	TGTGCCAGCAGCCGATTAGCGGGACTTGATGAGCAGTTCTTC
TRBV19	TRBD1	NA	TRBJ2-7	CASSFQGDTYEQYF	TGTGCCAGTAGTTTTCAGGGGGACACCTACGAGCAGTACTTC
TRBV5-1	NA	few	TRBJ2-5	CASSLIKGSEQETQYF	TGCGCCAGCAGCTTAATTAAGGGTTCGGAGCAAGAGACCCAGTACTTC
TRBV4-2	TRBD1	NA	TRBJ2-5	CASSQDSGTGRQTQYF	TGTGCCAGCAGCCAAGATTCCGGGACAGGGAGGCAGACCCAGTACTTC
TRBV9	TRBD2	NA	TRBJ2-1	CASGLAHNEQFF	TGTGCCAGCGGACTAGCCCACAATGAGCAGTTCTTC
TRBV5-4	NA	NA	TRBJ2-5	CASSLGRETQYF	TGTGCCAGCAGTTTGGGGAGGGAGACCCAGTACTTC
TRBV29-1	NA	few	TRBJ2-2	CSAPRGSTNTGELFF	TGCAGCGCCCCGAGGGGGAGTACGAACACCGGGGAGCTGTTTTTT